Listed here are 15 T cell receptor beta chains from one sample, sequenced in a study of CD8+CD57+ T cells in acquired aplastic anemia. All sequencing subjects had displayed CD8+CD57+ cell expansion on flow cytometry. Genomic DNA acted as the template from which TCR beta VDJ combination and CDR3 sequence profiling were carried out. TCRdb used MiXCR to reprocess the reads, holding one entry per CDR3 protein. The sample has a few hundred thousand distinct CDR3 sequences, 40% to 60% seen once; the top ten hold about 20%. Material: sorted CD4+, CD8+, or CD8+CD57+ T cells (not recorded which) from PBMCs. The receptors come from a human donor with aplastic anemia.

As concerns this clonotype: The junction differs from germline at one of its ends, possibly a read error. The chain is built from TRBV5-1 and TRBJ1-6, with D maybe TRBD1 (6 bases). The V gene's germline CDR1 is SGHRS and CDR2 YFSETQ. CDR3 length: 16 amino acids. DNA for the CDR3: TGTGCCAGCAGCACCTTCAACAGGGTGGGGAATTCACCCCTCCACTTT. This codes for CASSTFNRVGNSPLHF.

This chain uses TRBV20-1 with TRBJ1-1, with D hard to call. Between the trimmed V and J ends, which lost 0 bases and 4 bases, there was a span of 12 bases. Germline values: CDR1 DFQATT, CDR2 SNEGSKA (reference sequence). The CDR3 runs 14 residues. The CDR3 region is CSARDLRFSTEAFF. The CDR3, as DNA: TGCAGTGCTAGAGATCTCAGGTTCTCCACTGAAGCTTTCTTT.

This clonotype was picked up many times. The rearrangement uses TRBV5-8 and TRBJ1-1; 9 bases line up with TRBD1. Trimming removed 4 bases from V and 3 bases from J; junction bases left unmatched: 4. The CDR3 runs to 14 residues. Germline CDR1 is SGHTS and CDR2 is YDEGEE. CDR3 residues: CASSLTGGDTEAFF. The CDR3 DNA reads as TGTGCCAGCAGCCTGACAGGGGGGGACACTGAAGCTTTCTTT.

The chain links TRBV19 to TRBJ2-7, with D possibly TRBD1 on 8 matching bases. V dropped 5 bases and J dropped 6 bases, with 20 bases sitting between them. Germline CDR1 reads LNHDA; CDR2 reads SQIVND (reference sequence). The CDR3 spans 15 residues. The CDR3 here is CASSQQGGRIGEQYF. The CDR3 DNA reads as TGTGCCAGTAGTCAACAGGGGGGGCGTATCGGCGAGCAGTACTTC.

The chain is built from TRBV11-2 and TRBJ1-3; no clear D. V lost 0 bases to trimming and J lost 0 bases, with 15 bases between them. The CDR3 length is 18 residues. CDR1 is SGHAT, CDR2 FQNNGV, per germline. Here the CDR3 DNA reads TGTGCCAGCAGCTTAGATTTCGTCGCCGGTACCTCTGGAAACACCATATATTTT. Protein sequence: CASSLDFVAGTSGNTIYF.

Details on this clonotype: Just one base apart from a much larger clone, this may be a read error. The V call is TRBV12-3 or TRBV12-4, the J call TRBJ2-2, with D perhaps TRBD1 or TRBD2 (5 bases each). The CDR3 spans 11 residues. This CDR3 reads CASSRVGELSF. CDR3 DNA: TGTGCCAGCAGTAGGGTGGGGGAGCTGTCTTTT.

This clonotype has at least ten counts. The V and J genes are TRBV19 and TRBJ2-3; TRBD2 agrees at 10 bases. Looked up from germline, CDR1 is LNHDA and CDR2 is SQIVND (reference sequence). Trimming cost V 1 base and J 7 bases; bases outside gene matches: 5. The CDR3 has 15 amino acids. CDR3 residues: CASSIVAGGVNTQYF. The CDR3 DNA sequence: TGTGCCAGTAGTATAGTAGCGGGGGGTGTTAATACGCAGTATTTT.

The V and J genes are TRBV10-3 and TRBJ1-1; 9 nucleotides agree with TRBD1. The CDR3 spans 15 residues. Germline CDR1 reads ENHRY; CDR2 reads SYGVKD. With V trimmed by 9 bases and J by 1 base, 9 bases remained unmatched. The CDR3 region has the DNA TGTGCCATAAACAATCCGGGACAGGGGAACACTGAAGCTTTCTTT. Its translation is CAINNPGQGNTEAFF.

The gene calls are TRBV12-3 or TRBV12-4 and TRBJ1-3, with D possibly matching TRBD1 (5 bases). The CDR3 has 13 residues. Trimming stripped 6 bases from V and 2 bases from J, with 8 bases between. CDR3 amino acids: CASRWGPGNTIYF. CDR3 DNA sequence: TGTGCCAGCAGATGGGGACCTGGAAACACCATATATTTT.

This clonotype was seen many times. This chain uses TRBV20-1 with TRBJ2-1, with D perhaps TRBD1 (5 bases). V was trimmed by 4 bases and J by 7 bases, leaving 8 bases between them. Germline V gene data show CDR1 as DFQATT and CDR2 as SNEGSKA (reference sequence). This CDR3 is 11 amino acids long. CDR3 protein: CSAKGFNEQFF. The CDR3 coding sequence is TGCAGTGCTAAGGGGTTTAATGAGCAGTTCTTC.

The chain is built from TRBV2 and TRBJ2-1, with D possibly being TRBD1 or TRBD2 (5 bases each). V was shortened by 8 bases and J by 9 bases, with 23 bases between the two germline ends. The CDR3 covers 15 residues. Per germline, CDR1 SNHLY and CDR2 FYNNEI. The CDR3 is CASSPSGHTRGEQFF. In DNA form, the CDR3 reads TGTGCCAGCTCACCATCTGGACACACCCGGGGTGAGCAGTTCTTC.

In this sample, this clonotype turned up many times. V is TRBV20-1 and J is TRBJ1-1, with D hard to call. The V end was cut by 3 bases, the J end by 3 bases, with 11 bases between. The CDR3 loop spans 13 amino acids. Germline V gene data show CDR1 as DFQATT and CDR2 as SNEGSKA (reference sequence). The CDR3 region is CSARVTGDTEAFF. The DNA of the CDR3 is TGCAGTGCTAGGGTAACGGGAGACACTGAAGCTTTCTTT.

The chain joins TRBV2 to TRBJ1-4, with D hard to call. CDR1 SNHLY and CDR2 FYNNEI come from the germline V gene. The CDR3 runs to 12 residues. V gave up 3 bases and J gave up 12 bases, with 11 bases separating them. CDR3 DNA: TGTGCCAGCAGTGACCGTGGATCGCAACTGTTTTTT. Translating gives CASSDRGSQLFF.

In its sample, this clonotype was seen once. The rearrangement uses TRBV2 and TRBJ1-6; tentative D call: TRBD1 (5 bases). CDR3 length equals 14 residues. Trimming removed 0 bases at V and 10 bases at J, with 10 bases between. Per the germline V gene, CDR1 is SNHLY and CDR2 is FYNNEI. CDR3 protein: CASSEAGTGSPLHF. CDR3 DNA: TGTGCCAGCAGTGAAGCGGGGACGGGATCACCCCTCCACTTT.

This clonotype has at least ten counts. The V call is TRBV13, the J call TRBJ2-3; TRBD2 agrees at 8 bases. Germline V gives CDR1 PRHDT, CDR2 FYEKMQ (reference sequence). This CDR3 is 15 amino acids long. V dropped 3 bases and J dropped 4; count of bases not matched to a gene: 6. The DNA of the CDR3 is TGTGCCAGCAGCTTTAGCGGGGTGTTGGCAGATACGCAGTATTTT. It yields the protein CASSFSGVLADTQYF.